This T cell receptor beta chain came from a study of a mutant IDH1 vaccine in newly diagnosed glioma. Across the study: During weeks 1, 3, 5, 7, 11, 15, 19 and 23, patients received eight vaccinations.

The repertoire was sequenced with immunoSEQ multiplex PCR; TCRdb's copy has only in-frame clones and lacks some. The sample yields 25,000 to 30,000 clones, roughly 90% seen once. As to this clone: The antigen is undetermined.

Stated time point: week 5, during vaccination. What each vaccine dose contained was 300 ug of mutant IDH1 20-mer peptide, accompanied by topical imiquimod. Germline CDR1 and CDR2: SGHNT and YYREEE (reference sequence). Losses at the gene ends were 0 bases for V and 3 bases for J; bases not matched to a gene: 2. The CDR3 contains 14 residues. Study-wide results and limits: Researchers report vaccine-induced immune responses in approximately 94% of patients.

The TCR sequence derives from a man aged 18 to 29 with glioma. Sequencing was performed on PBMCs, taken from a glioma patient whose treatment included an IDH1 peptide vaccine. The rearrangement links TRBV5-4 to TRBJ2-5; 7 positions match TRBD2. CDR3 sequence (DNA): TGTGCCAGCAGCTTGGATGGGGGGGAAGAGACCCAGTACTTC. Translating it yields CASSLDGGEETQYF.